This T cell receptor (beta chain) was found in a study of OX40 agonist ivuxolimab in advanced cancers. About the research overall: Patients were given ivuxolimab, an antibody that agonizes OX40 (CD134). Patients were dosed intravenously with ivuxolimab at 0.01 to 10 mg/kg every 2 weeks. Eligibility admitted prior anti-PD-1, anti-PD-L1 or anti-CTLA-4 therapy; around 41% had some.

This table comes from immunoSEQ multiplex PCR, and its TCRdb copy is limited to in-frame clones, with some not included. This table has around 60,000 clones, roughly 89% appearing once. As regards this clone: Its specificity is not known.

Findings and limits, study-wide: At 0.1 to 3.0 mg/kg, CD4+ and CD8+ blood T cells expanded clonally by week 6.

Trimming removed 1 base at V and 1 base at J, with 5 bases between. CDR1 is SGHTS and CDR2 is YDEGEE in the germline V gene. This CDR3 is 13 amino acids long. This sequence was found in an adult with an advanced solid tumor such as melanoma, head and neck, liver or kidney cancer. The chain has TRBV5-8 and TRBJ1-2, with D unclear. The specimen comprised CD4+ or CD8+ T cells sorted from blood, sampled in a trial of the OX40 agonist ivuxolimab. DNA of the CDR3: TGTGCCAGCAGCTTGCTAGATAACTATGGCTACACCTTC. Amino acids: CASSLLDNYGYTF.